These 13 T cell receptor beta chains came from one sample sequenced in a study of cytomegalovirus exposure and HLA in healthy donors. PCR employed 60 Vbeta and 13 Jbeta primers. The data were produced by immunoSEQ multiplex PCR, yet TCRdb's version contains in-frame clones alone and is incomplete. The top ten clones hold approximately 2.6% of a sample with over 200,000 clones, 75% to 85% of them seen once. Sequencing was carried out using PBMCs. All receptors derive from a woman aged 60 to 75 in good health and CMV-seropositive.

The chain carries TRBV4-1 and TRBJ2-1; 11 bases fit TRBD2. The CDR3 length is 17 residues. Germline V gene lookup returns CDR1 MGHRA and CDR2 YSYEKL. V lost 4 bases to trimming and J lost 7 bases; unmatched junction nucleotides: 12. This CDR3 is CASSRSAGTSGFNEQFF. Written as DNA, the CDR3 is TGCGCCAGCAGCCGCAGCGCCGGGACTAGCGGATTTAATGAGCAGTTCTTC.

The chain joins TRBV19 to TRBJ2-7; TRBD2 matches at 7 bases. Germline assignment: CDR1 LNHDA and CDR2 SQIVND (reference sequence). The length of the CDR3 is 12 residues. The J segment lost 8 bases and the V segment lost 4 bases, leaving 5 bases of the junction unmatched. The CDR3: CASSSGSPQQYF. In DNA, the CDR3 is TGTGCCAGTAGTAGCGGGAGTCCCCAGCAGTACTTC.

The rearrangement uses TRBV9 and TRBJ2-1; D ambiguous. The germline V gene encodes CDR1 SGDLS and CDR2 YYNGEE. The CDR3 covers 18 residues. The V gene lost 0 bases and the J gene lost 0 bases, with 16 bases spanning the gap. CDR3 residues: CASSVAGRGLSSYNEQFF. The DNA for the CDR3 is TGTGCCAGCAGCGTAGCTGGTCGCGGTCTTAGCTCCTACAATGAGCAGTTCTTC.

A single count supports this clone. V is TRBV2 and J is TRBJ2-7; D is possibly TRBD2 (5 bases). Looked up from germline, CDR1 is SNHLY and CDR2 is FYNNEI. V was trimmed by 6 bases and J by 7 bases, leaving 13 bases between them. The CDR3 runs 12 residues. The chain's CDR3 is CASRRPGEEQYF. As DNA, the CDR3 is TGTGCCAGCAGGAGACCCGGGGAAGAGCAGTACTTC. Combining the CDR3 with reference TRBV2 and TRBJ2-7 gives the whole variable domain EPEVTQTPSHQVTQMGQEVILRCVPISNHLYFYWYRQILGQKVEFLVSFYNNEISEKSEIFDDQFSVERPDGSNFTLKIRSTKLEDSAMYFCASRRPGEEQYFGPGTRLTVT.

This clone was counted between two and nine times. The chain uses TRBV11-3 and TRBJ2-3; D ambiguous. Trimming cost V 5 bases and J 3 bases, with 12 bases left between them. In germline, CDR1 is SGHNT, CDR2 YENEEA. This CDR3 has 14 amino acids. CDR3 residues: CASSPAPSTDTQYF. The CDR3 DNA reads as TGTGCCAGCAGCCCAGCCCCTAGTACAGATACGCAGTATTTT.

The CDR3 region has the DNA TGTGCCAGTAGTCCCAGCGGGGGGTCCTACAATGAGCAGTTCTTC. Its translation: CASSPSGGSYNEQFF. This chain links TRBV19 with TRBJ2-1; 9 bases are shared with TRBD2. The J segment lost 1 base and the V segment lost 5 bases, leaving 3 bases of the junction unmatched. Germline CDR1 and CDR2: LNHDA and SQIVND (reference sequence). The CDR3 runs 15 residues.

V and J are TRBV2 and TRBJ2-3, with 11 bases identical to TRBD2. V shed 1 base and J 6 bases; nucleotides not matched to a gene: 3. The CDR3 extends over 15 amino acids. The germline V gene encodes CDR1 SNHLY and CDR2 FYNNEI. CDR3 residues: CASSEGASGGDTQYF. CDR3 DNA sequence: TGTGCCAGCAGTGAAGGGGCTAGCGGGGGGGATACGCAGTATTTT. The variable domain in full, with the rest retrieved from reference TRBV2 and TRBJ2-3, is EPEVTQTPSHQVTQMGQEVILRCVPISNHLYFYWYRQILGQKVEFLVSFYNNEISEKSEIFDDQFSVERPDGSNFTLKIRSTKLEDSAMYFCASSEGASGGDTQYFGPGTRLTVL.

The V call is TRBV11-3, the J call TRBJ1-1; D not certain. The V and J ends lost 1 base and 2 bases respectively, with 8 bases between them. The CDR3 covers 14 residues. Germline CDR1 SGHNT, CDR2 YENEEA. CDR3 region: CASSLGGSNTEAFF. The CDR3 DNA reads TGTGCCAGCAGCTTAGGTGGGAGTAACACTGAAGCTTTCTTT.

The chain combines TRBV5-1 with TRBJ1-1; the match to TRBD1 covers 7 bases. Germline lookup yields CDR1 SGHRS and CDR2 YFSETQ. The CDR3 covers 15 residues. With 0 bases clipped from V and 1 base from J, the junction kept 3 bases outside the gene matches. CDR3 protein: CASSLGQGKNTEAFF. CDR3 DNA: TGCGCCAGCAGCTTGGGACAGGGAAAGAACACTGAAGCTTTCTTT.

The chain joins TRBV5-5 to TRBJ1-3, with D unresolved. CDR1 is SGHKS, CDR2 YYEKEE, per germline (reference sequence). The CDR3 consists of 14 residues. V lost 4 bases and J lost 4, with 12 bases in between. CDR3 protein: CASSLNPAGNTIYF. The CDR3, as DNA: TGTGCCAGCAGCCTAAATCCTGCCGGAAACACCATATATTTT.

The chain uses TRBV11-3 and TRBJ1-6, with D possibly being TRBD1 (5 bases). This CDR3 has 15 amino acids. V was cut by 2 bases and J by 8 bases, with 13 bases left in between. The germline V gene has CDR1 SGHNT and CDR2 YENEEA. The CDR3 sequence: CASSLHGGSDSPLHF. In nucleotides, the CDR3 is TGTGCCAGCAGCTTACACGGGGGGAGTGATTCACCCCTCCACTTT.

This chain joins TRBV7-9 and TRBJ2-7; TRBD1 aligns across 10 bases. CDR1 and CDR2 (germline): SEHNR, FQNEAQ (reference sequence). The CDR3 runs 15 residues. V dropped 5 bases and J dropped 1; count of bases not matched to a gene: 5. The CDR3, as DNA: TGTGCCAGCAGCCAAGAGGGACAGGGGTCCTACGAGCAGTACTTC. Its protein is CASSQEGQGSYEQYF. The full variable domain, its missing parts supplied by reference TRBV7-9 and TRBJ2-7, is DTGVSQNPRHKITKRGQNVTFRCDPISEHNRLYWYRQTLGQGPEFLTYFQNEAQLEKSRLLSDRFSAERPKGSFSTLEIQRTEQGDSAMYLCASSQEGQGSYEQYFGPGTRLTVT.

The V call is TRBV15, the J call TRBJ2-5, with D possibly TRBD2 on 5 matching bases. V lost 5 bases to trimming and J lost 10 bases, with 14 bases between them. Germline V gene lookup returns CDR1 LNHNV and CDR2 YYDKDF (reference sequence). The CDR3 contains 12 residues. The CDR3 loop is CATSSHVGDQYF. DNA for the CDR3: TGTGCCACCAGCTCTCACGTCGGGGACCAGTACTTC.